Each of the 10 T cell receptor beta chains below was sequenced from the same sample in a study of PD-1 blockade in mismatch repair-deficient tumors. No antigen has been assigned to these receptors. This sample's time point: approximately 11-day in vitro stimulation with candidate neoantigen peptide 4. The repertoire was sequenced with immunoSEQ multiplex PCR; TCRdb's copy has only in-frame clones and lacks some. The sample lists 14,000 or so clones, approximately 81% occurring once. The material sequenced was cells cultured in vitro, taken from a patient treated with pembrolizumab. These receptor sequences come from an adult with mismatch repair-deficient cancer.

V gene TRBV28 combines with J gene TRBJ2-5, with D possibly matching TRBD1 (6 bases). This CDR3 comprises 15 residues. V was trimmed by 5 bases and J by 0 bases, leaving 13 bases between them. Germline V CDR1 and CDR2: MDHEN, SYDVKM. The CDR3: CASSLPRGNQETQYF. The CDR3 bases are TGTGCCAGCAGTCTTCCCAGGGGAAACCAAGAGACCCAGTACTTC.

The chain combines TRBV28 with TRBJ2-5; 7 bases agree with TRBD1. Germline lookup yields CDR1 MDHEN and CDR2 SYDVKM. Germline trimming cut 5 bases from V and 5 bases from J; bases unmatched to any gene: 8. The CDR3 covers 14 residues. CDR3: CASSGTGVGETQYF. Written as DNA, the CDR3 is TGTGCCAGCAGTGGAACAGGGGTGGGGGAGACCCAGTACTTC.

This chain connects TRBV29-1 to TRBJ2-1, with TRBD2 matching over 8 bases. CDR1 SQVTM and CDR2 ANQGSEA come from the germline V gene. This CDR3 region has 16 residues. V shed 6 bases and J 3 bases; nucleotides not matched to a gene: 13. The CDR3 coding sequence is TGCAGCGTGGAAAAATCGGCGGGAGGCTACTACAATGAGCAGTTCTTC. Translated: CSVEKSAGGYYNEQFF.

This rearrangement joins TRBV11-2 to TRBJ1-2; D uncertain. V was cut by 5 bases and J by 8 bases, with 21 bases left in between. The CDR3 has 15 amino acids. In germline, CDR1 is SGHAT, CDR2 FQNNGV. CDR3 region: CASSDVSGPIRGYTF. CDR3 sequence (DNA): TGTGCCAGCAGCGACGTTTCCGGGCCAATTCGGGGCTACACCTTC.

The chain uses TRBV9 and TRBJ1-4; D is possibly TRBD1 (5 bases). This CDR3 comprises 13 residues. Germline-derived CDR1 and CDR2 are SGDLS and YYNGEE. Trimming removed 2 bases at V and 5 bases at J, with 7 bases between. This CDR3 reads CASSVDTNEKLFF. The CDR3 DNA reads TGTGCCAGCAGCGTGGACACCAATGAAAAACTGTTTTTT.

The chain uses TRBV12-5 and TRBJ2-6; D may match TRBD1 or TRBD2 (5 bases each). The CDR3 is 19 residues long. V was cut by 3 bases and J by 0 bases, with 18 bases left in between. CDR1 LGHNT and CDR2 FRNRAP come from the germline V gene. CDR3 sequence reads: CASGFQARDASSGANVLTF. The DNA for the CDR3 is TGTGCTAGTGGTTTCCAAGCTCGGGACGCATCCTCTGGGGCCAACGTCCTGACTTTC.

V gene TRBV5-1 combines with J gene TRBJ1-1; D gene ambiguous. Trimming cost V 2 bases and J 1 base, with 6 bases left between them. This CDR3 contains 13 residues. Germline CDR1 reads SGHRS; CDR2 reads YFSETQ. The CDR3 spells CASSFDPNTEAFF. In DNA, the CDR3 is TGCGCCAGCAGCTTCGATCCGAACACTGAAGCTTTCTTT.

This clone showed up just a few times. Here the CDR3 reads CASSFVRPHWELFF. The CDR3, as DNA: TGTGCCAGCAGCTTCGTCCGTCCCCATTGGGAGCTGTTTTTT. The rearrangement uses TRBV13 and TRBJ2-2; D is ambiguous. The V gene lost 3 bases and the J gene lost 9 bases, with 14 bases spanning the gap. Germline loops: CDR1 PRHDT, CDR2 FYEKMQ (reference sequence). The CDR3 runs 14 residues. Full variable domain (outside the CDR3, taken from reference TRBV13 and TRBJ2-2): AAGVIQSPRHLIKEKRETATLKCYPIPRHDTVYWYQQGPGQDPQFLISFYEKMQSDKGSIPDRFSAQQFSDYHSELNMSSLELGDSALYFCASSFVRPHWELFFGEGSRLTVL.

The chain has TRBV28 and TRBJ1-2, with D tentatively TRBD1 (5 bases). The V and J ends lost 1 base and 0 bases respectively, with 15 bases between them. Germline V gene sequence: CDR1 MDHEN, CDR2 SYDVKM. This CDR3 has 17 residues. CDR3 sequence: CASSLSGQFRANYGYTF. CDR3 DNA: TGTGCCAGCAGTTTATCGGGGCAGTTTCGAGCTAACTATGGCTACACCTTC.

This clone was counted once. V gene TRBV27 combines with J gene TRBJ2-7, with 9 bases matching TRBD1. Germline assignment: CDR1 MNHEY and CDR2 SMNVEV (reference sequence). CDR3 length: 15 residues. V lost 3 bases, J lost 5 bases, and 8 bases stayed unmatched. CDR3 bases: TGTGCCAGCAGTTTCACTGGGACAGGGAAGGACGAGCAGTACTTC. It is translated as CASSFTGTGKDEQYF.